The 18 T cell receptor beta chains below were found in one sample sequenced in a study of CD8 T cells in ankylosing spondylitis. TCRdb analysed the 5' RACE reads with MiXCR anew, one entry per CDR3 protein. The data hold more than 150,000 distinct CDR3 sequences, with around 13% observed a single time. The material sequenced was blood, either unsorted or a sorted T cell fraction (not recorded which). Source of these receptors: a male donor with ankylosing spondylitis or in good health (not recorded which).

The rearrangement links TRBV2 to TRBJ1-4; 8 bases line up with TRBD1. The V gene's germline CDR1 is SNHLY and CDR2 FYNNEI. V lost 6 bases, J lost 0 bases, and 3 bases stayed unmatched. The CDR3 spans 15 residues. CDR3 nucleotides: TGTGCCAGCAGGGACAGGGCATCAACTAATGAAAAACTGTTTTTT. This sequence encodes CASRDRASTNEKLFF.

The chain couples TRBV6-1 to TRBJ1-3, with D perhaps matching TRBD1 (5 bases). The CDR3 is 15 amino acids. Trimming cost V 6 bases and J 0 bases, with 12 bases left between them. Per the germline V gene, CDR1 is MNHNS and CDR2 is SASEGT. The CDR3 nucleotides read TGTGCCAGCAGCAAGGACACAAACTCTGGAAACACCATATATTTT. Its translation is CASSKDTNSGNTIYF.

The sample holds a few counts of this clonotype. The V gene is TRBV6-1, the J gene TRBJ1-5, with D possibly TRBD1 on 6 matching bases. Germline assignment: CDR1 MNHNS and CDR2 SASEGT. V was clipped by 10 bases and J by 6 bases, with 19 bases between them. This CDR3 comprises 14 residues. CDR3 sequence: CAITPGGAGQPQHF. In DNA, the CDR3 is TGTGCCATCACCCCCGGGGGCGCGGGTCAGCCCCAGCATTTT.

The table lists this clonotype with many counts. V and J are TRBV10-2 and TRBJ2-7; D unresolved. Trimming pared 4 bases from V and 6 bases from J, leaving 16 bases between. This CDR3 has 14 amino acids. The germline V gene has CDR1 WSHSY and CDR2 SAAADI. CDR3 coding DNA: TGCGCCAGCAGTGCCTTATCTTGGGGTGGCGAGCAGTACTTC. Its protein product is CASSALSWGGEQYF.

The chain employs TRBV12-3 or TRBV12-4 and TRBJ2-3; TRBD2 aligns across 7 bases. The CDR3 has 16 amino acids. J lost 2 bases, V lost 4 bases, and 9 bases had no gene match. This CDR3 is CASSSTGRGYTDTQYF. The DNA of the CDR3 is TGTGCCAGCAGTTCGACCGGGCGGGGGTACACAGATACGCAGTATTTT.

The sample holds a few counts of this clonotype. This chain links TRBV5-6 with TRBJ2-7, with D perhaps matching TRBD1 or TRBD2 (6 bases each). The CDR3 is 14 amino acids. Germline V gene sequence: CDR1 SGHDT, CDR2 YYEEEE. V was shortened by 4 bases and J by 5 bases, with 16 bases between the two germline ends. CDR3 residues: CASSPPGAVHEQYF. The CDR3 coding sequence is TGTGCCAGCAGCCCCCCGGGGGCAGTCCACGAGCAGTACTTC.

This rearrangement joins TRBV12-3 or TRBV12-4 to TRBJ1-1, with D perhaps matching TRBD1 (5 bases). There are 10 residues in the CDR3. The V gene lost 5 bases and the J gene lost 10 bases, with 8 bases spanning the gap. The CDR3 DNA reads as TGTGCCAGCAGTGGGGGAGTAGCTTTCTTT. This gives the protein CASSGGVAFF.

The chain is built from TRBV7-8 and TRBJ2-3; D ambiguous. Trimming shortened V by 5 bases and J by 0 bases, and 15 bases separated the two germline ends. The CDR3 spans 16 residues. From germline, CDR1 is SGHVS and CDR2 FQNEAQ. CDR3 coding DNA: TGTGCCAGCAGCAAAGTGGGCGGTTCTAGCACAGATACGCAGTATTTT. It yields the protein CASSKVGGSSTDTQYF.

This chain joins TRBV7-2 and TRBJ2-3; the match to TRBD2 covers 15 bases. This CDR3 comprises 20 residues. The germline CDR1 and CDR2 sequences are SGHTA and FQGNSA. Trimming cost V 0 bases and J 2 bases; bases outside gene matches: 9. CDR3 bases: TGTGCCAGCAGCTTAGCGAATCGGGGGACTAGCGGGGGGTCCACAGATACGCAGTATTTT. Translating gives CASSLANRGTSGGSTDTQYF.

The J gene is TRBJ2-5, the V gene TRBV20-1; D possibly matches TRBD1 or TRBD2 (6 bases each). Germline CDR1 is DFQATT and CDR2 is SNEGSKA (reference sequence). With 2 bases removed from V and 2 bases from J, the gap between germline ends came to 12 bases. The CDR3 loop spans 14 amino acids. For the CDR3, the DNA is TGCAGTGCTAGAACGGGGGCTGGACAAGAGACCCAGTACTTC. Translating it yields CSARTGAGQETQYF.

This chain links TRBV30 with TRBJ2-7, with D unresolved. The V and J ends lost 4 bases and 0 bases respectively, with 10 bases between them. Germline CDR1 reads GTSNPN; CDR2 reads SVGIG (reference sequence). This CDR3 spans 13 amino acids. For the CDR3, the DNA is TGTGCCTGGACCGGATCGAGCTCCTACGAGCAGTACTTC. It is translated as CAWTGSSSYEQYF.

V is TRBV7-9 and J is TRBJ2-7; D possibly corresponds to TRBD1 (6 bases). V lost 3 bases and J 1 base, leaving 10 bases between the germline ends. The CDR3 contains 14 residues. Germline CDR1 and CDR2: SEHNR and FQNEAQ (reference sequence). The chain's CDR3 is CASSFGQKSYEQYF. CDR3 DNA sequence: TGTGCCAGCAGCTTTGGACAGAAATCCTACGAGCAGTACTTC.

The sample holds many counts of this clonotype. The V and J genes are TRBV4-2 and TRBJ2-3; 7 positions match TRBD1. CDR1 is LGHNA and CDR2 is YNFKEQ in the germline V gene. The J segment lost 4 bases and the V segment lost 5 bases, leaving 6 bases of the junction unmatched. The CDR3 consists of 14 residues. The CDR3 sequence is CASSAGTVADTQYF. In DNA form, the CDR3 reads TGTGCCAGCAGCGCTGGGACAGTGGCAGATACGCAGTATTTT.

The rearrangement joins TRBV27 to TRBJ1-2; 8 bases are a match to TRBD1. J lost 8 bases, V lost 4 bases, and 6 bases had no gene match. Germline assignment: CDR1 MNHEY and CDR2 SMNVEV (reference sequence). This CDR3 contains 13 residues. CDR3 residues: CASSSTGVQGYTF. The CDR3 bases are TGTGCCAGCAGTTCGACAGGGGTACAGGGCTACACCTTC.

This clonotype was recorded a few times. The J gene is TRBJ1-1, the V gene TRBV6-5; 7 bases map to TRBD1. V trimming: 9 bases; J trimming: 5 bases; junction bases outside the gene matches: 6. The CDR3 loop spans 12 amino acids. Germline V gene sequence: CDR1 MNHEY, CDR2 SVGAGI. As DNA, the CDR3 is TGTGCCAGTAGGGGGCTGGGTACTGAAGCTTTCTTT. As protein: CASRGLGTEAFF.

This clonotype was counted ten times or more. CDR3: CSARGEVSFNEQFF. CDR3 coding DNA: TGCAGTGCTAGAGGAGAGGTCAGCTTCAATGAGCAGTTCTTC. This chain joins TRBV20-1 and TRBJ2-1; D is undetermined. Germline-derived CDR1 and CDR2 are DFQATT and SNEGSKA (reference sequence). There are 14 residues in the CDR3. V shed 1 base and J shed 6 bases, with 13 bases lying between them.

The rearrangement joins TRBV7-6 to TRBJ2-7; possible D gene TRBD1, 6 bases. Germline V CDR1 and CDR2: SGHVS, FNYEAQ. The CDR3 loop spans 15 amino acids. V lost 2 bases and J lost 0, with 11 bases in between. CDR3 sequence: CASSLSGTSSYEQYF. CDR3 DNA sequence: TGTGCCAGCAGCTTATCCGGGACAAGCTCCTACGAGCAGTACTTC.

This clonotype has only a few counts. This chain links TRBV7-8 with TRBJ2-3; D is perhaps TRBD2 (5 bases). V lost 5 bases and J lost 2, with 17 bases in between. Germline lookup yields CDR1 SGHVS and CDR2 FQNEAQ. This CDR3 contains 16 residues. This chain's CDR3 is CASSPLRGSATDTQYF. CDR3 coding DNA: TGTGCCAGCAGCCCTCTCCGCGGGTCGGCCACAGATACGCAGTATTTT.